This TCR beta chain was sequenced for a study of blood T cell repertoires in COVID-19. About the research overall: T cells, B-cell-depleted T cells, or PBMCs provided the cDNA or gDNA that served as material.

V was pared by 4 bases and J by 8 bases, with 17 bases of the junction left unmatched. This CDR3 contains 17 residues. Germline V gene sequence: CDR1 MDHEN, CDR2 SYDVKM. Original data processing: The authors estimated nucleated cell counts from reference gene primer amplification. Data came from immunoSEQ multiplex PCR; TCRdb stores just in-frame clones and leaves some out. V and J calls and clone size follow that table, whereas D and trimming were derived from the DNA. The sample comprises about 160,000 clones, 82% of which are singletons, and about 10% rests with the top ten. The chain couples TRBV28 to TRBJ2-1, with TRBD2 matching over 7 bases. The specimen was peripheral blood. This TCR came from a woman older than 75 with active or convalescent COVID-19. The CDR3 region is CASSSPLEGQGGYEQFF. CDR3 DNA: TGTGCCAGCAGTTCCCCTTTGGAGGGGCAGGGAGGGTATGAGCAGTTCTTC.